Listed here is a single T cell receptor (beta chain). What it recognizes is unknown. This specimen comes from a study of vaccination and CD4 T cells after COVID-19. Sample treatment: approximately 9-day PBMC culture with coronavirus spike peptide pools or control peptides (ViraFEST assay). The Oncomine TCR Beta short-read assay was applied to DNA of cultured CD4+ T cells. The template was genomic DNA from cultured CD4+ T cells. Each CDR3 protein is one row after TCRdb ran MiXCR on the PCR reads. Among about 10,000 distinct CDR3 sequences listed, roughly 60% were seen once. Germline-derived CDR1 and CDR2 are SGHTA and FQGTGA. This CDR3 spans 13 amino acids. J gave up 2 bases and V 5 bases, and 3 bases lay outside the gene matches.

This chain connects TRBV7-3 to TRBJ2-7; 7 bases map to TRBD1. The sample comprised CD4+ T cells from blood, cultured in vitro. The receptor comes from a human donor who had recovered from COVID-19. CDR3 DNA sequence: TGTGCCAGCAGCCTCGGGACAGCCTACGAGCAGTACTTC. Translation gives CASSLGTAYEQYF.